A selection of T cell receptor beta chains follows, all from one sample in a study of lymphopenia after photon versus proton radiotherapy. The method was immunoSEQ multiplex PCR; TCRdb's version includes in-frame clones alone and lacks a portion of them. This table holds over 35,000 clones, roughly four fifths found once. Sequences were derived from peripheral blood, sampled from a patient treated with proton-based radiotherapy. The receptors come from a woman in her 70s with pancreatic cancer. Each CDR3 is given with its conserved first and last residue. The order of the fields is V gene, J gene, D gene, clone size, CDR3 DNA, CDR3 protein. The D gene is left open where the match is weak. Clone sizes are given selectively: once, few, many, or a class where the clone is expanded.

TRBV7-2	TRBJ1-5	.	.	TGTGCCAGCAGCTTAACGGGTAATCAGCCCCAGCATTTT	CASSLTGNQPQHF
TRBV2	TRBJ1-1	TRBD1	few	TGTGCCAGCAGTGTGAGGACAGGTGCTTTCTTT	CASSVRTGAFF
TRBV9	TRBJ2-7	TRBD1	.	TGTGCCAGCAGCGCACGGGACAGTCACTACGAGCAGTACTTC	CASSARDSHYEQYF
TRBV29-1	TRBJ2-7	TRBD1	few	TGCAGCGTTGTTGGTCAGGGGGTTTCCTACGAGCAGTACTTC	CSVVGQGVSYEQYF
TRBV5-6	TRBJ2-1	TRBD2	.	TGTGCCAGCAGCTTGGGACTAGCGGGAGTTTGGGAGCAGTTCTTC	CASSLGLAGVWEQFF
TRBV7-9	TRBJ2-7	.	.	TGTGCCAGCAGCTTTCGCTTGGGCAGGGTCAGTTCCGAGCAGTACTTC	CASSFRLGRVSSEQYF
TRBV12-5	TRBJ2-1	.	.	TGTGCTAGTGGTTTGCCCCCCAGTGGGCACAATGAGCAGTTCTTC	CASGLPPSGHNEQFF
TRBV6-5	TRBJ2-7	TRBD1	.	TGTGCCAGCAGTTACAGACAGGGGGCCTACGAGCAGTACTTC	CASSYRQGAYEQYF
TRBV30	TRBJ2-1	TRBD2	.	TGTGCGCATAGCGGGAGGGCCGGAGGTGAGCAGTTCTTC	CAHSGRAGGEQFF
TRBV28	TRBJ1-4	.	.	TGTGCCAGCAGTTTTAAGCGGGCAGCAACTAATGAAAAACTGTTTTTT	CASSFKRAATNEKLFF
TRBV27	TRBJ2-1	.	.	TGTGCCAGCAGCTTCTGGACTGGCAATGAGCAGTTCTTC	CASSFWTGNEQFF
TRBV28	TRBJ2-3	TRBD2	.	TGTGCCAGCAGCGGTCGGACTAGCGGGAGGGCAAATACGCAGTATTTT	CASSGRTSGRANTQYF
TRBV21-1	TRBJ1-5	.	.	TGTGCCAGCAGCAAAAATCGAACTCTGACAGGGGCAGGTAATCAGCCCCAGCATTTT	CASSKNRTLTGAGNQPQHF
TRBV7-9	TRBJ1-1	.	.	TGTGCCAGCAGCTTAGGGCGGAACACTGAAGCTTTCTTT	CASSLGRNTEAFF
TRBV30	TRBJ1-1	.	.	TGTGCCTGGAGCGGACGGGACAACGAAGCTTTCTTT	CAWSGRDNEAFF
TRBV28	TRBJ1-1	.	.	TGTGCCAGCAGTCTCCAAGCGGGAGAAGCTTTCTTT	CASSLQAGEAFF
TRBV19	TRBJ2-7	.	.	TGTGCCAGTAGTATAGGATCAGGGGCCTACCTAAACGAGCAGTACTTC	CASSIGSGAYLNEQYF
TRBV20-1	TRBJ2-2	.	.	TGCAGTGCCGGGTGGAGCGGGGAGCTGTTTTTT	CSAGWSGELFF
TRBV9	TRBJ1-1	.	.	TGTGCCAGCAGCGTAGTAAGCAGGGCGGACACTGAAGCTTTCTTT	CASSVVSRADTEAFF
TRBV27	TRBJ2-7	.	.	TGTGCCAGCAGTCCATCACAGGGAATCTCCTACGAGCAGTACTTC	CASSPSQGISYEQYF
TRBV5-1	TRBJ2-1	.	.	TGCGCCAGCAGCTTGTATCAGCCCAATGAGCAGTTCTTC	CASSLYQPNEQFF
TRBV7-2	TRBJ2-5	TRBD2	.	TGTGCCAGCAAGCGGGGAGCGGACCAAGAGACCCAGTACTTC	CASKRGADQETQYF
TRBV5-1	TRBJ2-3	.	.	TGCGCCAGCACCCAGCGGTCCACAGATACGCAGTATTTT	CASTQRSTDTQYF
TRBV5-1	TRBJ2-5	.	once	TGCGCCATGGACTCCTTAGGGGAGACCCAGTACTTC	CAMDSLGETQYF
TRBV28	TRBJ1-2	.	.	TGTGCCAGCAGTTTTACCCGGACTTCTAGGTATGGCTACACCTTC	CASSFTRTSRYGYTF
TRBV6-1	TRBJ2-5	.	.	TGTGCCAGCAGTGAAAGTAAATGGGGGCTCCAAGAGACCCAGTACTTC	CASSESKWGLQETQYF
TRBV28	TRBJ1-2	TRBD1	.	TGTGCCAGCAGTTTCCGGACAGGCCCTAACTATGGCTACACCTTC	CASSFRTGPNYGYTF
TRBV28	TRBJ1-2	.	.	TGTGCCAGCAGTGCCGGACAGACTAACTATGGCTACACCTTC	CASSAGQTNYGYTF
TRBV6-5	TRBJ2-1	TRBD2	.	TGTGCCAGCAGATTAGCGGGAGGGCCCCGGAATGAGCAGTTCTTC	CASRLAGGPRNEQFF
TRBV6-5	TRBJ1-1	TRBD1	.	TGTGCCAGCACGTATGGCAGGGGGGCCGTGACTGAAGCTTTCTTT	CASTYGRGAVTEAFF
TRBV5-6	TRBJ2-7	TRBD1	.	TGTGCCAGCAGCCCCTTAAACAGGGGAGACTCCTACGAGCAGTACTTC	CASSPLNRGDSYEQYF
TRBV5-6	TRBJ1-5	.	.	TGTGCCAGCAGCTTTAGGCAGATTGGGGATCAGCCCCAGCATTTT	CASSFRQIGDQPQHF
TRBV5-1	TRBJ2-1	.	.	TGCGCCAGCAGCCCACCTACCACAGTTCACAATGAGCAGTTCTTC	CASSPPTTVHNEQFF
TRBV30	TRBJ2-1	.	.	TGTGCCTGGAGTAGTGGTGTGGTCAATGAGCAGTTCTTC	CAWSSGVVNEQFF
TRBV7-2	TRBJ2-7	TRBD2	once	TGTGCCAGCAGCTTACTTGGACTAGCCTACGAGCAGTACTTC	CASSLLGLAYEQYF
TRBV5-5	TRBJ1-6	.	.	TGTGCCAGCAGCTTGGAGGTCAGGGGTAAATCACCCCTCCACTTT	CASSLEVRGKSPLHF
TRBV11-3	TRBJ1-4	.	.	TGTGCCAGCAGCGGAACCGGGACGAATGAAAAACTGTTTTTT	CASSGTGTNEKLFF
TRBV28	TRBJ2-7	.	once	TGTGCCAGCAGTCCAGGAGTCTACGAGCAGTACTTC	CASSPGVYEQYF
TRBV7-8	TRBJ2-1	TRBD2	.	TGTGCCAGCAGCCCCCCCGTCGGGGCTAGCGGGACTCTGGCGAGCTCCTACAATGAGCAGTTCTTC	CASSPPVGASGTLASSYNEQFF
TRBV6-1	TRBJ2-1	TRBD2	.	TGTGCCAGCAGAGTTGAGGGCGGGAGTGGGAGTGAGCAGTTCTTC	CASRVEGGSGSEQFF
TRBV11-3	TRBJ2-2	.	.	TGTGCCAGCAGCCTCCCGACGGGGGCTTGGAACACCGGGGAGCTGTTTTTT	CASSLPTGAWNTGELFF
TRBV6-5	TRBJ2-2	.	.	TGTGCCAGCAGTTCCGGGACCAACACCGGGGAGCTGTTTTTT	CASSSGTNTGELFF
TRBV6-1	TRBJ1-2	TRBD1	.	TGTGCCAGCATGAGGGGGCAGGGGGCCGATGGCTACACCTTC	CASMRGQGADGYTF
TRBV2	TRBJ2-7	TRBD2	.	TGTGCCAGCAGTGAAGGGGGGGGGTCCTCCTACGAGCAGTACTTC	CASSEGGGSSYEQYF
TRBV29-1	TRBJ2-7	TRBD1	.	TGCAGCGTTCAGGGGGAGAACAGGGGGTCCTCCTACGAGCAGTACTTC	CSVQGENRGSSYEQYF
TRBV5-4	TRBJ1-6	TRBD1	.	TGTGCCAGCAGCTTGTCGGGGACAGGGCGTATACCCCTCCACTTT	CASSLSGTGRIPLHF